This TCR beta chain came from a study of blood T cell repertoires in COVID-19. This table comes from immunoSEQ multiplex PCR, and its TCRdb copy is limited to in-frame clones, with some not included. The data contain about 190,000 clones, about 86% of them singletons. With V trimmed by 7 bases and J by 3 bases, 6 bases remained unmatched. This CDR3 has 13 amino acids. Germline V gene lookup returns CDR1 MNHEY and CDR2 SVGAGI. The sample comprised PBMCs or T cells enriched from blood (not recorded which). The V call is TRBV6-5, the J call TRBJ2-7; 7 bases are shared with TRBD1. The sequence came from a woman in her thirties or forties in a cohort exposed to, infected with or recovered from COVID-19 (not recorded which). The CDR3: CASTPTGRYEQYF. CDR3 nucleotide sequence: TGTGCCAGCACTCCGACAGGGCGCTACGAGCAGTACTTC.